This T cell receptor beta chain was captured by sequencing in a study of shared clonotypes between healthy human individuals. The study, taken as a whole, reports: Sorted-subset sequencing was shown by rarefaction to be incomplete despite large depth.

Adults of Caucasian background living in Nashville, Tennessee made up all donors. Method: immunoSEQ multiplex PCR; TCRdb's copy keeps in-frame clones and lacks some. The data hold about 1.1 million clones, with about 72% observed a single time. Germline values: CDR1 SGHNT, CDR2 YYREEE (reference sequence). V lost 0 bases and J lost 0, with 7 bases in between. The CDR3 spans 14 residues. As to this clone: The antigen remains undetermined.

This TCR came from a young man in good health. Some clones in this sample may be carry-over from other donors' samples. This sequence joins TRBV5-4 and TRBJ2-7, with D maybe TRBD2 (5 bases). Sequences were obtained from memory CD4+ T cells from PBMCs. Described subset: CD45RA-negative fraction. CDR3 nucleotides: TGTGCCAGCAGCTTGGAGCGGACCTCCTACGAGCAGTACTTC. Translation gives CASSLERTSYEQYF.